This T cell receptor beta chain was recovered during a study of regulatory T cells in long-lasting Graves disease. Study observations and caveats: Those with persistent Graves' had less TCR diversity than newly diagnosed patients.

There are a few counts of this clonotype. Its target is unknown. The CDR3 runs 16 residues. Looked up from germline, CDR1 is KGHSH and CDR2 is LQKENI. V lost 3 bases and J lost 0, with 14 bases in between. The sample's time point: newly diagnosed GD, antithyroid drugs for less than 3 months. PBMCs were the source of the RNA used for TCR sequencing. Construction of TCR beta libraries relied on iRepertoire HTBI primers and on Arm-PCR targeting CDR3 regions. Each CDR3 protein is one row after TCRdb ran MiXCR on the multiplex PCR reads. In the table there are under 700,000 distinct CDR3 sequences, about 16% of which are singletons. These sequences were also reported in another study, on T cells in Graves' hyperthyroidism and ophthalmopathy. That work adds: Patients counted as stable if ophthalmopathy did not develop within 18 months. Lactation, pregnancy, other autoimmune disease or uncontrolled infection excluded patients. Ophthalmopathy and stable hyperthyroidism were told apart by a 13 V-J model.

The clonotype was recovered from a woman between 40 and 65 years old with Graves disease. The sequences come from peripheral blood mononuclear cells (PBMCs), collected at new diagnosis, from a patient treated with antithyroid drugs. V usage is TRBV18 and J usage is TRBJ1-1; D is perhaps TRBD1 (5 bases). CDR3 coding DNA: TGTGCCAGCTCACCCCTAGGGGATCCGGTGAACACTGAAGCTTTCTTT. This codes for CASSPLGDPVNTEAFF.